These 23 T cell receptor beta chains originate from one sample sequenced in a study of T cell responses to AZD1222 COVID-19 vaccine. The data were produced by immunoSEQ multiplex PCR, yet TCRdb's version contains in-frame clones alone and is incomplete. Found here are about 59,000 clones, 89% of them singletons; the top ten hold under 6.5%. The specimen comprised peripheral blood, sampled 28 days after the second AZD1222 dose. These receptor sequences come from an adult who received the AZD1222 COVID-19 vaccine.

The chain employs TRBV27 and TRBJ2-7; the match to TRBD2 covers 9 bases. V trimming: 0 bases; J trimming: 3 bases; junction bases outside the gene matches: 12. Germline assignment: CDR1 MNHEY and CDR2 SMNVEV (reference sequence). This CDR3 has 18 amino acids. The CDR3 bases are TGTGCCAGCAGTTTATCGACAAGCCCGGGACTAGCATTCTACGAGCAGTACTTC. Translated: CASSLSTSPGLAFYEQYF.

The CDR3 sequence: CASRDRVQSDEQYF. For the CDR3, the DNA is TGTGCCAGTAGGGACAGAGTGCAGTCGGACGAGCAGTACTTC. V gene TRBV19 combines with J gene TRBJ2-7, with D perhaps matching TRBD1 (6 bases). Trimming took 6 bases from V and 5 from J, leaving 17 bases between them. CDR3 size: 14 residues. Looked up from germline, CDR1 is LNHDA and CDR2 is SQIVND (reference sequence). Supplemented by reference TRBV19 and TRBJ2-7, the full variable domain reads DGGITQSPKYLFRKEGQNVTLSCEQNLNHDAMYWYRQDPGQGLRLIYYSQIVNDFQKGDIAEGYSVSREKKESFPLTVTSAQKNPTAFYLCASRDRVQSDEQYFGPGTRLTVT.

CDR3 nucleotides: TGTGCCAGCAGCCAAGGAGGGGGTACGCAGTATTTT. As protein: CASSQGGGTQYF. V is TRBV3-1 (or the pseudogene TRBV3-2) and J is TRBJ2-3, with a tentative D call TRBD1 (6 bases). The ends were cut back, 1 base at V and 8 bases at J, with 7 bases in the middle. Germline V gives CDR1 LGHDT, CDR2 YNNKEL (reference sequence). The CDR3 runs to 12 residues.

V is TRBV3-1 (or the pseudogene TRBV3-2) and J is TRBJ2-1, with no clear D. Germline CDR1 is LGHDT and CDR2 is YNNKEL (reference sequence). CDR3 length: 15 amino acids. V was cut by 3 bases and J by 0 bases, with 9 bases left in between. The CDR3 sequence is CASSQSVSSYNEQFF. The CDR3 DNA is TGTGCCAGCAGCCAGAGCGTGAGCTCCTACAATGAGCAGTTCTTC.

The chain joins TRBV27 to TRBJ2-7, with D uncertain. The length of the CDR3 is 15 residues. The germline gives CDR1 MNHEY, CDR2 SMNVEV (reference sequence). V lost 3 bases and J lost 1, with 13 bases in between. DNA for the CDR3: TGTGCCAGCAGTTTTTCCGCGTACCGATCCTACGAGCAGTACTTC. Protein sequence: CASSFSAYRSYEQYF.

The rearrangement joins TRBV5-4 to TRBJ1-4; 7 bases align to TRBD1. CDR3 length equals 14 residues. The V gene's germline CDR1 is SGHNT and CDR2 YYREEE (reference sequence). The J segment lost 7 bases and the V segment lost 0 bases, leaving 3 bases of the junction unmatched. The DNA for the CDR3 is TGTGCCAGCAGCTTGGGCAGGGGGACTGAAAAACTGTTTTTT. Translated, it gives CASSLGRGTEKLFF.

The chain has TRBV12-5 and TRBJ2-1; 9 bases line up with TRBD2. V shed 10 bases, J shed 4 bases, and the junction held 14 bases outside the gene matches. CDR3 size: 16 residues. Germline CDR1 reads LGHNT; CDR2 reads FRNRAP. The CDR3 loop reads CATQLGAGGPYNEQFF. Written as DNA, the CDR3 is TGTGCTACCCAATTGGGCGCGGGAGGGCCGTACAATGAGCAGTTCTTC.

The CDR3 DNA is TGTGCCAGCAGCCCGCAAACAGGGACCTACGAGCAGTACTTC. This encodes CASSPQTGTYEQYF. V gene TRBV7-9 combines with J gene TRBJ2-7, with D maybe TRBD1 (6 bases). Trimming removed 5 bases at V and 2 bases at J, with 13 bases between. The CDR3 is 14 amino acids. Germline CDR1 SEHNR, CDR2 FQNEAQ (reference sequence).

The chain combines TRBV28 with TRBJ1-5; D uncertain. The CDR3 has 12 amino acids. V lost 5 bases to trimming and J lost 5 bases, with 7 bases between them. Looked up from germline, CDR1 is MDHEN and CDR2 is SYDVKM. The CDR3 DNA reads TGTGCCAGCAGTCCCCCCCATCAGCCCCAGCATTTT. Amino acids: CASSPPHQPQHF. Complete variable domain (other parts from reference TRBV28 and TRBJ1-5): DVKVTQSSRYLVKRTGEKVFLECVQDMDHENMFWYRQDPGLGLRLIYFSYDVKMKEKGDIPEGYSVSREKKERFSLILESASTNQTSMYLCASSPPHQPQHFGDGTRLSIL.

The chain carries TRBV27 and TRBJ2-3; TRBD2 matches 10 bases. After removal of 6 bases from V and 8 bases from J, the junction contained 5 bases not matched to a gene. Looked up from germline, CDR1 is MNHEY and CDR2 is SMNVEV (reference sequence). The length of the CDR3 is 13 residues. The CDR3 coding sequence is TGTGCCAGCAGCCCTAGCGGGAGACCTACGCAGTATTTT. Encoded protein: CASSPSGRPTQYF.

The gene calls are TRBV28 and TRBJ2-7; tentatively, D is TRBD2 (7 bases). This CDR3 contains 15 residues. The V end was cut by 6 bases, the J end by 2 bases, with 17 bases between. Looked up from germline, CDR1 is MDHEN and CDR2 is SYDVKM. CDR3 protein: CASRGGSSGAYEQYF. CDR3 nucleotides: TGTGCCAGCAGGGGGGGGTCCTCAGGGGCCTACGAGCAGTACTTC.

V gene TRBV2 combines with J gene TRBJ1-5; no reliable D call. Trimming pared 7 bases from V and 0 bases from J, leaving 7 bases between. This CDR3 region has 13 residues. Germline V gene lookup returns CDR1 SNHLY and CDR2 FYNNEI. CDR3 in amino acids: CASKAFSNQPQHF. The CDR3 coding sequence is TGTGCCAGCAAGGCCTTTAGCAATCAGCCCCAGCATTTT.

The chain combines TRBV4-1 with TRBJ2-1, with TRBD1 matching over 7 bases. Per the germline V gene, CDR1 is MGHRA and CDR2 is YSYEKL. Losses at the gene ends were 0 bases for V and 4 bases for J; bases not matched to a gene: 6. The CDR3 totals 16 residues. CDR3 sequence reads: CASSQDPGTEYNEQFF. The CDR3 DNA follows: TGCGCCAGCAGCCAAGATCCCGGGACAGAATACAATGAGCAGTTCTTC.

The CDR3 bases are TGTGCCAGTATACCTAGGGGCCCCCGCACAGATACGCAGTATTTT. Translating gives CASIPRGPRTDTQYF. The chain uses TRBV19 and TRBJ2-3; tentative D call: TRBD1 (5 bases). The CDR3 is made up of 15 amino acids. Trimming shortened V by 7 bases and J by 1 base, and 15 bases separated the two germline ends. Germline V CDR1 and CDR2: LNHDA, SQIVND (reference sequence).

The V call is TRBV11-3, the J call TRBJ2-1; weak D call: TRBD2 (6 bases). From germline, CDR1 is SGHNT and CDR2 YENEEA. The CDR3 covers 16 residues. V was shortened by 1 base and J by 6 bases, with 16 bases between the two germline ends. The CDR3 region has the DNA TGTGCCAGCAGCTTAGCGGGAAGCGGGTCGAGCAATGAGCAGTTCTTC. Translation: CASSLAGSGSSNEQFF.

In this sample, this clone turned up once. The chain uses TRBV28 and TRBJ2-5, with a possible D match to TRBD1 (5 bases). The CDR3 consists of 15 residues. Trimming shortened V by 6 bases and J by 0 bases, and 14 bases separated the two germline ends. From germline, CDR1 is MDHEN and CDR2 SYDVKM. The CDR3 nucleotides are TGTGCCAGCAGATTCACTCCGGACAACCAAGAGACCCAGTACTTC. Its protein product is CASRFTPDNQETQYF.

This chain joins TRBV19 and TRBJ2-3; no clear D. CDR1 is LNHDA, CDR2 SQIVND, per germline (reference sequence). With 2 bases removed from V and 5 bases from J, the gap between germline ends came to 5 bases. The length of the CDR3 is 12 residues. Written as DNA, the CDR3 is TGTGCCAGTAGTATAATCGGAGATACGCAGTATTTT. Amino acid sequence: CASSIIGDTQYF. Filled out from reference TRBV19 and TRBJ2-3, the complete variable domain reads DGGITQSPKYLFRKEGQNVTLSCEQNLNHDAMYWYRQDPGQGLRLIYYSQIVNDFQKGDIAEGYSVSREKKESFPLTVTSAQKNPTAFYLCASSIIGDTQYFGPGTRLTVL.

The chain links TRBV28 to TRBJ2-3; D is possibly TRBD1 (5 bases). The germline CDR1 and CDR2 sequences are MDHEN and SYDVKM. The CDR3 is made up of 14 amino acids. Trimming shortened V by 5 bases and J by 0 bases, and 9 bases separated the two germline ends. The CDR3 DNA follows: TGTGCCAGCAGTCCGACAGACAGCACAGATACGCAGTATTTT. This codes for CASSPTDSTDTQYF.

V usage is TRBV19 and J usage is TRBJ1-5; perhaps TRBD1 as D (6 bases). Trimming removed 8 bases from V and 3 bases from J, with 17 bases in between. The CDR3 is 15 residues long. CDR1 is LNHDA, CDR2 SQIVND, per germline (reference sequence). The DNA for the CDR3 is TGTGCCAGTTCCCCCGGGACAAAAACCAATCAGCCCCAGCATTTT. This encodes CASSPGTKTNQPQHF.

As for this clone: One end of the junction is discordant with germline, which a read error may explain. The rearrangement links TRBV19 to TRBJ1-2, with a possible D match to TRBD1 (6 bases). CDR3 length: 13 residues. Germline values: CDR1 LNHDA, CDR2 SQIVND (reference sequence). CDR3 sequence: CASRTGSNDGYTF. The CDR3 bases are TGTGCCAGTAGAACAGGGAGTAACGATGGCTACACCTTC.

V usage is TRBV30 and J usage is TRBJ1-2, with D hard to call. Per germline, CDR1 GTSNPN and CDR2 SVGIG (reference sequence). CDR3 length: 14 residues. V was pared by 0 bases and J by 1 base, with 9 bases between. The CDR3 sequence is CAWSVVSINYGYTF. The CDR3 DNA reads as TGTGCCTGGAGTGTAGTCAGCATTAACTATGGCTACACCTTC.

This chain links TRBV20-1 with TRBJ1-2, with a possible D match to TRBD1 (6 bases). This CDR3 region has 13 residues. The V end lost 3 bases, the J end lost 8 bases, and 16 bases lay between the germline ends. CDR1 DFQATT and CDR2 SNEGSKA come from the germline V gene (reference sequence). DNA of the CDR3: TGCAGTGCTAGTCGCGACAGGTTTGCCGGCTACACCTTC. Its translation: CSASRDRFAGYTF.

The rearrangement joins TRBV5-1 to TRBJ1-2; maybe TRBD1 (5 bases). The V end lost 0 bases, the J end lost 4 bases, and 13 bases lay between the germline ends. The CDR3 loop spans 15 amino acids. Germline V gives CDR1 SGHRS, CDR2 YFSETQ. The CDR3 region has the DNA TGCGCCAGCAGCTTGGAAGTAGCTGGGGGCTATGGCTACACCTTC. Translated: CASSLEVAGGYGYTF.